Below, 27 T cell receptor beta chains from the same sample are listed, as sequenced in a study of regulatory T cells in long-lasting Graves disease. Relying on iRepertoire HTBI primers and Arm-PCR of CDR3 regions, the team built TCR beta libraries. TCRdb re-analysed the multiplex PCR reads in MiXCR, keeping a single row per CDR3 protein. The sample includes some 250,000 distinct CDR3 sequences, 18% of them seen just once. Time point reported: newly diagnosed GD, antithyroid drugs for less than 3 months. Generation of the TCR library employed RNA extracted from PBMCs. This same sample was also taken into another study, of T cells in Graves' hyperthyroidism and ophthalmopathy.

This specimen consisted of peripheral blood mononuclear cells (PBMCs), obtained at new diagnosis, from a patient treated with antithyroid drugs. The receptor set was obtained from a woman aged 25 to 39 with Graves disease.

A few counts support this clonotype. It is likely a read error: a sequence one base away is far more abundant. The V gene is TRBV7-8, the J gene TRBJ2-3; possibly TRBD1 for D (6 bases). In germline, CDR1 is SGHVS, CDR2 FQNEAQ. CDR3 size: 16 residues. CDR3 sequence: CASSLQAGATTDAQYF. The CDR3 DNA sequence: TGTGCCAGCAGCCTGCAAGCAGGGGCCACCACAGATGCGCAGTATTTT.

The table lists this clonotype with many counts. The chain employs TRBV4-1 and TRBJ1-5; D possibly corresponds to TRBD1 (5 bases). Trimming removed 2 bases at V and 0 bases at J, with 29 bases between. Germline CDR1 MGHRA, CDR2 YSYEKL. CDR3 length: 22 amino acids. The CDR3 here is CASSQFSRWTSGTGFSNQPQHF. The CDR3 bases are TGCGCCAGCAGCCAATTTTCGCGGTGGACCTCCGGGACGGGTTTTAGCAATCAGCCCCAGCATTTT.

This clonotype was detected many times. The chain links TRBV12-3 or TRBV12-4 to TRBJ1-4; D unresolved. Deletions cut 5 bases from V and 7 bases from J, with 11 bases between. The CDR3 contains 13 residues. CDR3 nucleotide sequence: TGTGCCAGCAGTCCAAGGATTTCTGAAAAACTGTTTTTT. This encodes CASSPRISEKLFF.

This chain links TRBV6-2 or TRBV6-3 with TRBJ2-7, with TRBD1 matching over 9 bases. V lost 6 bases to trimming and J lost 3 bases; unmatched junction nucleotides: 9. CDR3 length: 15 residues. Germline CDR1 MNHEY, CDR2 SVGEGT. The CDR3, as DNA: TGTGCCAGCAGCGAGGACAGGGGAGGAGGCTACGAGCAGTACTTC. Its translation is CASSEDRGGGYEQYF.

About this clonotype: Given a much more abundant clone one base away, this may be a read error. The gene calls are TRBV15 and TRBJ2-3; D gene ambiguous. The CDR3 is 13 residues long. Germline lookup yields CDR1 LNHNV and CDR2 YYDKDF (reference sequence). The CDR3 here is CVTSRDRIDTQYF. In DNA, the CDR3 is TGTGTCACCAGCAGAGATAGGATAGATACGCAGTATTTT.

This clonotype was picked up many times. CDR3 coding DNA: TGTGCCAGCAGTTCACGCTGGACCCAGAGCTCCTACGAGCAGTACTTC. Protein product: CASSSRWTQSSYEQYF. The rearrangement joins TRBV12-3 or TRBV12-4 to TRBJ2-7; no definite D call. The CDR3 loop spans 16 amino acids. V was cut by 4 bases and J by 0 bases, with 16 bases left in between.

This clonotype was counted a few times. The gene calls are TRBV4-1 and TRBJ2-1; the D is unclear. This CDR3 region has 12 residues. Germline V CDR1 and CDR2: MGHRA, YSYEKL. V was pared by 3 bases and J by 8 bases, with 8 bases between. The CDR3 here is CASSHHRDEQFF. The CDR3 DNA follows: TGCGCCAGCAGCCACCATCGTGATGAGCAGTTCTTC.

This clonotype occurred once. With a far larger clone one base away, a read error is the likely cause. V and J are TRBV7-2 and TRBJ1-5, with TRBD1 identical over 8 bases. Per germline, CDR1 SGHTA and CDR2 FQGNSA. The CDR3 has 16 amino acids. The V gene end was trimmed by 6 bases and the J gene end by 5 bases; junction bases not matched to a gene: 12. The CDR3 spells CASSLQGAGWDQPQHF. CDR3 coding DNA: TGTGCCAGCAGTTTGCAGGGGGCGGGCTGGGATCAGCCCCAGCATTTT.

This clonotype has at least ten counts. The chain couples TRBV5-4 to TRBJ2-5; TRBD2 is a possible D gene (7 bases). The CDR3 is made up of 13 amino acids. The V and J ends lost 5 bases and 5 bases respectively, with 13 bases between them. Germline V gene sequence: CDR1 SGHNT, CDR2 YYREEE (reference sequence). The DNA for the CDR3 is TGTGCCAGCAGTCGGGGGGCCCAGGAGACCCAGTACTTC. Translating gives CASSRGAQETQYF.

This clonotype was counted ten times or more. An end of the junction does not agree with germline; a read error may underlie this. V usage is TRBV29-1 and J usage is TRBJ1-1; D is uncertain. The CDR3 consists of 11 residues. CDR1 and CDR2 from the germline V gene are SQVTM and ANQGSEA. Here the CDR3 reads CSVALKTEAFF. For the CDR3, the DNA is TGCAGCGTTGCGCTGAAGACTGAAGCTTTCTTT.

In this sample, this clonotype turned up many times. The V gene is TRBV10-2, the J gene TRBJ1-5; D gene unclear. Germline CDR1 and CDR2: WSHSY and SAAADI. V dropped 0 bases and J dropped 4 bases, with 7 bases sitting between them. The CDR3 loop spans 14 amino acids. CDR3 region: CASSESEWNQPQHF. The CDR3 nucleotides are TGCGCCAGCAGTGAGTCCGAATGGAATCAGCCCCAGCATTTT.

This clonotype was observed many times. The chain recombines TRBV5-6 with TRBJ1-5; the match to TRBD1 covers 7 bases. Trimming cost V 1 base and J 4 bases; bases outside gene matches: 8. The CDR3 sequence is 16 residues long. Per the germline V gene, CDR1 is SGHDT and CDR2 is YYEEEE. The CDR3 DNA is TGTGCCAGCAGCTTGTGGGACAGTTCGAATAATCAGCCCCAGCATTTT. Translation: CASSLWDSSNNQPQHF.

This clonotype has at least ten counts. V and J are TRBV11-1 and TRBJ2-3; TRBD1 is a possible D gene (5 bases). Trimming removed 5 bases from V and 2 bases from J, with 20 bases in between. This CDR3 is 17 amino acids long. Per the germline V gene, CDR1 is SGHAT and CDR2 is FQDESV (reference sequence). CDR3 DNA sequence: TGTGCCAGCAGCAGCGCACAGGTTTTTGGGAACACAGATACGCAGTATTTT. Protein product: CASSSAQVFGNTDTQYF.

Many counts were recorded for this clonotype. The genes are TRBV3-1 and TRBJ1-6; TRBD1 might be the D (5 bases). Trimming stripped 0 bases from V and 11 bases from J, with 17 bases between. CDR1 is LGHDT, CDR2 YNNKEL, per germline (reference sequence). The CDR3 consists of 16 residues. Written as DNA, the CDR3 is TGTGCCAGCAGCCAAGACATACAGGCTACTGGGGCACCCCTCCACTTT. Residues: CASSQDIQATGAPLHF.

There are many counts of this clonotype. The chain joins TRBV5-1 to TRBJ2-1, with a weak D call TRBD2 (5 bases). CDR1 and CDR2 (germline): SGHRS, YFSETQ. V lost 1 base and J lost 2, with 10 bases in between. The CDR3 has 15 residues. CDR3 loop: CASSLPSRTYNEQFF. CDR3 nucleotide sequence: TGCGCCAGCAGCTTGCCTAGCAGAACCTACAATGAGCAGTTCTTC.

Comments on this clonotype: Being one base from a much bigger clone, this may be a read error. Written as DNA, the CDR3 is TGTGCCAGCAACGCCCGGGACAGAGCTTCGAACAATGGGCAGTTCTTC. Translating gives CASNARDRASNNGQFF. This chain uses TRBV6-1 with TRBJ2-1; TRBD1 agrees at 7 bases. The CDR3 is made up of 16 amino acids. Germline CDR1 MNHNS, CDR2 SASEGT.

The chain recombines TRBV5-5 with TRBJ2-1; 13 bases map to TRBD2. Looked up from germline, CDR1 is SGHKS and CDR2 is YYEKEE (reference sequence). V was clipped by 0 bases and J by 1 base; unmatched bases: 4. The CDR3 spans 18 residues. Written as DNA, the CDR3 is TGTGCCAGCAGCTTGGTACAACTAGCGGGGGGGTCCTACAATGAGCAGTTCTTC. Translation: CASSLVQLAGGSYNEQFF.

This clonotype was seen at least ten times. V usage is TRBV11-2 and J usage is TRBJ2-3, with TRBD1 as a possible D gene (6 bases). CDR1 and CDR2 from the germline V gene are SGHAT and FQNNGV. Trimming cost V 4 bases and J 7 bases, with 12 bases left between them. This CDR3 has 13 residues. The CDR3 sequence is CASSWRTVYTQYF. CDR3 DNA: TGTGCCAGCAGCTGGCGGACAGTATATACGCAGTATTTT.

This clonotype appeared a few times. A single base separates this from a much larger clone, so it may be a read error. V usage is TRBV4-1 and J usage is TRBJ2-7; TRBD2 might be the D (5 bases). Germline V gene sequence: CDR1 MGHRA, CDR2 YSYEKL. The length of the CDR3 is 14 residues. The CDR3 sequence: CASNQAGRDYEQYF. CDR3 DNA: TGCGCCAGCAACCAAGCCGGACGGGACTACGAGCAGTACTTC.

This clonotype was seen at least ten times. The chain uses TRBV3-1 and TRBJ1-5; D might be TRBD1 (5 bases). The CDR3 loop spans 16 amino acids. V lost 1 base and J lost 2, with 12 bases in between. Germline assignment: CDR1 LGHDT and CDR2 YNNKEL (reference sequence). CDR3: CASSQGSIRGNQPQHF. The CDR3 DNA reads as TGTGCCAGCAGCCAAGGAAGTATCAGGGGCAATCAGCCCCAGCATTTT.

This sequence joins TRBV10-2 and TRBJ1-5; D perhaps matches TRBD1 (6 bases). The length of the CDR3 is 15 residues. CDR1 is WSHSY and CDR2 is SAAADI in the germline V gene. V lost 10 bases and J lost 3, with 19 bases in between. The CDR3 DNA is TGCGCCACCGGAGAAGGGGGGCTTAACAATCAGCCCCAGCATTTT. Protein product: CATGEGGLNNQPQHF.

This clonotype was detected many times. The chain recombines TRBV5-6 with TRBJ1-1, with unresolved D. Germline lookup yields CDR1 SGHDT and CDR2 YYEEEE. V lost 2 bases and J 2 bases, leaving 7 bases between the germline ends. The CDR3 length is 13 residues. The CDR3 region is CASSFIDNTEAFF. CDR3 bases: TGTGCCAGCAGCTTTATTGATAACACTGAAGCTTTCTTT.

This clonotype was counted ten times or more. The gene calls are TRBV3-1 and TRBJ1-1, with D unclear. The CDR3 has 13 amino acids. The ends were cut back, 2 bases at V and 1 base at J, with 5 bases in the middle. CDR1 LGHDT and CDR2 YNNKEL come from the germline V gene (reference sequence). CDR3 in DNA: TGTGCCAGCAGCCAACGAGAGAACACTGAAGCTTTCTTT. Translated, it gives CASSQRENTEAFF.

This clonotype appeared many times. This chain connects TRBV7-8 to TRBJ1-6; tentatively, D is TRBD1 (5 bases). The CDR3 runs to 18 residues. Germline CDR1 is SGHVS and CDR2 is FQNEAQ. The V gene lost 2 bases and the J gene lost 9 bases, with 23 bases spanning the gap. CDR3 coding DNA: TGTGCCAGCAGCTTATGGGGCGACCACCCTCGGGAAACTTCACCCCTCCACTTT. It is translated as CASSLWGDHPRETSPLHF.

This clonotype was seen at least ten times. J is TRBJ1-2 and V is TRBV19; D is uncertain. Per germline, CDR1 LNHDA and CDR2 SQIVND (reference sequence). Trimming pared 3 bases from V and 0 bases from J, leaving 5 bases between. The CDR3 has 13 amino acids. This CDR3 is CASSIATNYGYTF. Written as DNA, the CDR3 is TGTGCCAGTAGTATCGCGACTAACTATGGCTACACCTTC.

For this clonotype: This clone may be a read error of a much larger clone one base away. The CDR3 end shows no conserved phenylalanine or tryptophan, and so a read error is likely. The rearrangement links TRBV6-9 to TRBJ1-1; D is undetermined. The CDR3 is 15 residues long. V lost 3 bases and J 10 bases, leaving 21 bases between the germline ends. Germline CDR1 and CDR2: MNHGY and SVAAGI. DNA for the CDR3: TGTGCCAGCAGTTACGGTCCGGCTGTGGCAGGTCGAGCTTTCCTT. Amino acids: CASSYGPAVAGRAFL.

CDR3 in DNA: TGTGCCAGCAGAGGGTCAGAATCTGGGGCCAACGTCCTGACTTTC. Its protein product is CASRGSESGANVLTF. V usage is TRBV2 and J usage is TRBJ2-6; D remains unclear. With 6 bases removed from V and 1 base from J, the gap between germline ends came to 10 bases. The CDR3 is 15 amino acids. The V gene's germline CDR1 is SNHLY and CDR2 FYNNEI.